This TCR beta chain was recorded in a study of blood T cell repertoires in COVID-19. Study-level background: Some COVID-19 samples were acute and others convalescent; all came from the United States, Italy and Spain. PBMCs, B-cell-depleted T cells, or T cells provided the cDNA or gDNA that made up the material.

Per the original data handling: For nucleated cells, counts were estimated from reference gene primer amplification. TCRdb's copy holds only in-frame clones and misses some; the assay was immunoSEQ multiplex PCR. V, J and clone size reflect that table, while D and trimming were determined from the DNA. The sample yields 200,000 to 250,000 clones, approximately 85% seen once. The sequence was obtained from a man at least 80 years old with acute or convalescent COVID-19. Sequencing input: peripheral blood.

CDR3 residues: CASSLDRGDQPQHF. Written as DNA, the CDR3 is TGTGCCAGCAGTTTAGACAGGGGTGATCAGCCCCAGCATTTT. The chain has TRBV27 and TRBJ1-5, with TRBD1 matching 8 bases. The CDR3 contains 14 residues. Trimming cost V 2 bases and J 5 bases; bases outside gene matches: 2. Germline assignment: CDR1 MNHEY and CDR2 SMNVEV (reference sequence).